One and the same sample provided the 20 T cell receptor beta chains below, sequenced in a study of blood T cell repertoires in COVID-19. Sequenced by immunoSEQ multiplex PCR; TCRdb stores in-frame clones only, minus some. The sample lists about 410,000 clones; just over 85% were seen once. Sequencing was done on a sample of peripheral blood. The receptors shown here come from a woman aged 25 to 39 with active or convalescent COVID-19.

The chain joins TRBV4-1 to TRBJ2-5, with 9 nucleotides matching TRBD2. V gave up 1 base and J gave up 3 bases; unmatched junction bases: 3. This CDR3 region has 15 residues. Germline-derived CDR1 and CDR2 are MGHRA and YSYEKL. The CDR3 is CASSQVASGEETQYF. In DNA form, the CDR3 reads TGCGCCAGCAGCCAAGTGGCTAGCGGGGAAGAGACCCAGTACTTC.

The chain joins TRBV6-6 to TRBJ2-7, with D perhaps matching TRBD1 (6 bases). With 0 bases removed from V and 2 bases from J, the gap between germline ends came to 11 bases. The CDR3 is 15 residues long. CDR1 MNHNY and CDR2 SVGAGI come from the germline V gene (reference sequence). The CDR3 sequence is CASSYSDRTTYEQYF. CDR3 DNA: TGTGCCAGCAGTTACTCCGACAGGACGACCTACGAGCAGTACTTC.

CDR3 sequence (DNA): TGTGCCAGCAGAGCGGGACACGGCCCAAACACTGAAGCTTTCTTT. Translated: CASRAGHGPNTEAFF. The chain combines TRBV6-4 with TRBJ1-1; D might be TRBD1 (6 bases). CDR3 length: 15 residues. The V end was cut by 6 bases, the J end by 2 bases, with 16 bases between. Germline CDR1 and CDR2: MRHNA and SNTAGT.

Regarding this clone: At the DNA level, this CDR3 is encoded by other sequences in the same sample as well. This chain uses TRBV2 with TRBJ1-1, with D perhaps TRBD1 (5 bases). Trimming shortened V by 2 bases and J by 1 base, and 8 bases separated the two germline ends. The CDR3 consists of 14 residues. Germline V lookup: CDR1 SNHLY, CDR2 FYNNEI. The CDR3 here is CASSELGGNTEAFF. CDR3 DNA sequence: TGTGCCAGCAGTGAATTGGGGGGGAACACTGAAGCTTTCTTT.

V is TRBV19 and J is TRBJ1-2; TRBD1 agrees at 11 bases. The CDR3 is made up of 17 amino acids. Unmatched junction bases numbered 7, after V lost 1 base and J lost 3 bases. CDR1 LNHDA and CDR2 SQIVND come from the germline V gene (reference sequence). The CDR3 spells CASSIAIGDRGYYGYTF. Written as DNA, the CDR3 is TGTGCCAGTAGTATAGCGATCGGGGACAGGGGGTACTATGGCTACACCTTC.

This clone appeared once. The rearrangement links TRBV6-5 to TRBJ2-5, with 7 bases identical to TRBD1. Germline V lookup: CDR1 MNHEY, CDR2 SVGAGI. V lost 8 bases and J lost 5; bases outside the gene matches: 11. CDR3 length: 14 amino acids. For the CDR3, the DNA is TGTGCCAGCTCCGCAACAGGGGCGGAGGAGACCCAGTACTTC. This translates into CASSATGAEETQYF.

This chain links TRBV27 with TRBJ1-3; D unclear. The length of the CDR3 is 13 residues. V dropped 8 bases and J dropped 0 bases, with 8 bases sitting between them. Germline lookup yields CDR1 MNHEY and CDR2 SMNVEV (reference sequence). The CDR3 reads CASRRSSGNTIYF. Written as DNA, the CDR3 is TGTGCCAGCCGTAGAAGCTCTGGAAACACCATATATTTT.

In this sample, this clone turned up a few times. In the same sample, other DNA sequences code for this CDR3. V gene TRBV6-5 combines with J gene TRBJ1-1; no clear D gene. This CDR3 has 14 residues. The V end was cut by 0 bases, the J end by 4 bases, with 9 bases between. The germline V gene has CDR1 MNHEY and CDR2 SVGAGI. The CDR3 nucleotides are TGTGCCAGCAGTTACTCCGAGGGTAGCACTGAAGCTTTCTTT. It codes for CASSYSEGSTEAFF.

This rearrangement joins TRBV27 to TRBJ1-5; 10 bases are a match to TRBD1. Germline loops: CDR1 MNHEY, CDR2 SMNVEV (reference sequence). The trim removed 5 bases at V and 2 bases at J, leaving 6 bases unmatched. This CDR3 comprises 16 residues. The CDR3 loop is CASSPDRGVGNQPQHF. The CDR3 DNA reads as TGTGCCAGCAGTCCGGACAGGGGGGTTGGCAATCAGCCCCAGCATTTT.

The V gene is TRBV18, the J gene TRBJ2-5; 7 bases are a match to TRBD2. V lost 1 base and J lost 3; bases outside the gene matches: 2. The germline V gene has CDR1 KGHSH and CDR2 LQKENI. This CDR3 is 14 amino acids long. CDR3 amino acids: CASSPLAGEETQYF. The CDR3 bases are TGTGCCAGCTCACCACTGGCGGGAGAAGAGACCCAGTACTTC.

V gene TRBV30 combines with J gene TRBJ2-3; weak D call: TRBD1 (6 bases). V lost 0 bases, J lost 5 bases, and 15 bases lay in between. The CDR3 covers 15 residues. Germline V gives CDR1 GTSNPN, CDR2 SVGIG (reference sequence). CDR3 protein: CAWSVGGQREDTQYF. DNA of the CDR3: TGTGCCTGGAGTGTAGGTGGACAGAGGGAAGATACGCAGTATTTT.

The V and J genes are TRBV19 and TRBJ2-1; tentative D call: TRBD2 (6 bases). Trimming took off 5 bases at V and 2 bases at J, with 10 bases between the two ends. This CDR3 has 14 residues. The germline CDR1 and CDR2 sequences are LNHDA and SQIVND (reference sequence). CDR3 in amino acids: CASSPTSTYNEQFF. The CDR3 DNA is TGTGCCAGTAGTCCTACTAGCACCTACAATGAGCAGTTCTTC.

This chain joins TRBV3-1 (or the pseudogene TRBV3-2) and TRBJ1-4, with 7 bases fitting TRBD1. The CDR3 covers 15 residues. V lost 4 bases, J lost 5 bases, and 7 bases stayed unmatched. Germline assignment: CDR1 LGHDT and CDR2 YNNKEL (reference sequence). The CDR3 DNA reads as TGTGCCAGCAGCCGAGGCGGGACAGACAATGAAAAACTGTTTTTT. Its protein product is CASSRGGTDNEKLFF.

The J gene is TRBJ2-3, the V gene TRBV5-4, with 7 positions matching TRBD1. Germline-derived CDR1 and CDR2 are SGHNT and YYREEE (reference sequence). CDR3 length: 14 residues. The V gene end was trimmed by 6 bases and the J gene end by 0 bases; junction bases not matched to a gene: 4. Here the CDR3 reads CASKATGSTDTQYF. The CDR3 DNA follows: TGTGCCAGCAAAGCGACAGGGAGCACAGATACGCAGTATTTT.

This sequence joins TRBV3-1 (or the pseudogene TRBV3-2) and TRBJ2-3; TRBD2 agrees at 8 bases. The germline V gene encodes CDR1 LGHDT and CDR2 YNNKEL (reference sequence). The CDR3 consists of 16 residues. J lost 0 bases, V lost 5 bases, and 7 bases had no gene match. CDR3 coding DNA: TGTGCCAGCAGCGAGGCCGGGGGGGGAAGCACAGATACGCAGTATTTT. Its protein is CASSEAGGGSTDTQYF.

The chain uses TRBV11-2 and TRBJ1-2, with D unresolved. The CDR3 runs to 15 residues. Germline-derived CDR1 and CDR2 are SGHAT and FQNNGV. Trimming shortened V by 2 bases and J by 0 bases, and 10 bases separated the two germline ends. This CDR3 reads CASSLPTSPNYGYTF. The CDR3, as DNA: TGTGCCAGCAGCTTACCGACAAGCCCTAACTATGGCTACACCTTC.

This chain joins TRBV27 and TRBJ1-6, with 7 bases identical to TRBD1. After removal of 6 bases from V and 5 bases from J, the junction contained 4 bases not matched to a gene. The CDR3 extends over 14 amino acids. CDR1 MNHEY and CDR2 SMNVEV come from the germline V gene (reference sequence). CDR3 loop: CASRLGQHNSPLHF. As DNA, the CDR3 is TGTGCCAGCAGGTTGGGACAGCATAATTCACCCCTCCACTTT.

This chain connects TRBV5-6 to TRBJ2-4; D remains unclear. CDR3 size: 13 residues. Germline V gene data show CDR1 as SGHDT and CDR2 as YYEEEE. V was cut by 4 bases and J by 8 bases, with 13 bases left in between. CDR3: CASSVHSVDIQYF. The CDR3 DNA sequence: TGTGCCAGCAGCGTTCACTCGGTGGACATTCAGTACTTC.

The V gene is TRBV7-2, the J gene TRBJ2-3; 9 bases are shared with TRBD2. CDR3 length: 14 residues. With 1 base clipped from V and 5 bases from J, the junction kept 1 base outside the gene matches. Looked up from germline, CDR1 is SGHTA and CDR2 is FQGNSA. The CDR3: CASSLVLAGDTQYF. The CDR3 bases are TGTGCCAGCAGCTTAGTACTAGCGGGAGATACGCAGTATTTT.

The chain uses TRBV4-1 and TRBJ2-1; 10 bases fit TRBD2. Germline V gene sequence: CDR1 MGHRA, CDR2 YSYEKL. J was trimmed by 5 bases and V by 1 base; bases with no gene match: 5. This CDR3 region has 16 residues. The CDR3 DNA sequence: TGCGCCAGCAGCCAAGGAACCCTAGCGGGGGACAATGAGCAGTTCTTC. Protein sequence: CASSQGTLAGDNEQFF.